Listed here are 2 T cell receptor beta chains from one sample, sequenced in a study of cytomegalovirus exposure and HLA in healthy donors. PCR employed 60 Vbeta and 13 Jbeta primers. Repertoires were generated with immunoSEQ multiplex PCR, while TCRdb's copy carries only in-frame clones and drops some. Among around 120,000 clones listed, 70% were seen once. The sample consisted of PBMCs. These receptors were obtained from a man aged 40-49 years in good health and CMV-seropositive.

The gene calls are TRBV9 and TRBJ2-1; tentative D call: TRBD1 (6 bases). CDR1 and CDR2 from the germline V gene are SGDLS and YYNGEE. The CDR3 totals 14 residues. The V gene lost 4 bases and the J gene lost 7 bases, with 15 bases spanning the gap. This CDR3 is CASSSGQPRNEQFF. CDR3 nucleotide sequence: TGTGCCAGCAGCTCAGGACAGCCCAGAAATGAGCAGTTCTTC.

The rearrangement joins TRBV2 to TRBJ2-7, with 7 bases fitting TRBD1. J was trimmed by 6 bases and V by 2 bases; bases with no gene match: 7. Germline CDR1 is SNHLY and CDR2 is FYNNEI. The CDR3 consists of 14 residues. Here the CDR3 reads CASSEKGASIEQYF. CDR3 bases: TGTGCCAGCAGTGAAAAGGGGGCGTCGATCGAGCAGTACTTC.